The 27 T cell receptor beta chains below were found in one sample sequenced in a study of T cells after yellow fever vaccination. TCRdb processed the 5' RACE reads anew with MiXCR; each CDR3 protein has one entry. The table shows fewer than 150,000 distinct CDR3 sequences, with 7.2% occurring only once. Sequenced here: CD4+ T cells sorted from PBMCs, sampled more than 40 days after the first yellow fever vaccination. These receptors were obtained from a man between 18 and 35 years old who received the YFV17D yellow fever vaccine.

This clonotype has ten or more counts. This chain joins TRBV28 and TRBJ2-3; 7 bases match TRBD1. Germline values: CDR1 MDHEN, CDR2 SYDVKM. The CDR3 consists of 16 residues. V lost 7 bases, J lost 4 bases, and 14 bases stayed unmatched. The DNA of the CDR3 is TGTGCCAGCACCGCCCCTGGGACAGTCGTGTCAGATACGCAGTATTTT. This sequence encodes CASTAPGTVVSDTQYF.

This clonotype has a count of ten or more. The chain employs TRBV12-3 or TRBV12-4 and TRBJ2-1, with a weak D call TRBD2 (6 bases). V lost 6 bases to trimming and J lost 8 bases, with 11 bases between them. CDR3 length: 12 amino acids. DNA of the CDR3: TGTGCCAGCAGCGGGGACTTTGATGAGCAGTTCTTC. This sequence encodes CASSGDFDEQFF.

This clonotype was observed many times. The J gene is TRBJ2-7, the V gene TRBV5-6; D is unclear. This CDR3 spans 14 amino acids. CDR1 and CDR2 from the germline V gene are SGHDT and YYEEEE. Trimming removed 1 base at V and 9 bases at J, with 17 bases between. The CDR3 sequence: CASSLNFKGLGQYF. Here the CDR3 DNA reads TGTGCCAGCAGCTTGAACTTCAAGGGCCTGGGGCAGTACTTC.

This clonotype was picked up many times. V gene TRBV15 combines with J gene TRBJ1-6, with D unresolved. The germline CDR1 and CDR2 sequences are LNHNV and YYDKDF (reference sequence). V was pared by 1 base and J by 14 bases, with 15 bases between. This CDR3 is built from 14 residues. The CDR3, as DNA: TGTGCCACCAGCAGAGGCGGCTCCATGCGAGCCCTCCACTTT. It is translated as CATSRGGSMRALHF. The full variable domain, its missing parts supplied by reference TRBV15 and TRBJ1-6, is DAMVIQNPRYQVTQFGKPVTLSCSQTLNHNVMYWYQQKSSQAPKLLFHYYDKDFNNEADTPDNFQSRRPNTSFCFLDIRSPGLGDTAMYLCATSRGGSMRALHFGNGTRLTVT.

The V call is TRBV20-1, the J call TRBJ1-2; 7 bases are a match to TRBD1. The ends lost 6 bases at V and 4 bases at J; junction bases unmatched: 14. This CDR3 is 15 amino acids long. Germline CDR1 DFQATT, CDR2 SNEGSKA (reference sequence). The CDR3 spells CSARIEMTGTYGYTF. CDR3 coding DNA: TGCAGTGCGAGAATTGAGATGACAGGGACCTATGGCTACACCTTC.

This clonotype came up many times. V and J are TRBV5-6 and TRBJ1-1; D ambiguous. Germline V gene sequence: CDR1 SGHDT, CDR2 YYEEEE. Trimming left V 1 base short and J 7 bases short, with 8 bases between. This CDR3 contains 12 residues. CDR3 sequence reads: CASSLYLFEAFF. Written as DNA, the CDR3 is TGTGCCAGCAGCTTGTATCTGTTTGAAGCTTTCTTT. The entire variable domain, with the rest obtained from reference TRBV5-6 and TRBJ1-1, is as follows: DAGVTQSPTHLIKTRGQQVTLRCSPKSGHDTVSWYQQALGQGPQFIFQYYEEEERQRGNFPDRFSGHQFPNYSSELNVNALLLGDSALYLCASSLYLFEAFFGQGTRLTVV.

In its sample, this clonotype was seen many times. This chain joins TRBV5-6 and TRBJ1-4; tentative D call: TRBD1 (5 bases). The ends were cut back, 0 bases at V and 7 bases at J, with 13 bases in the middle. In germline, CDR1 is SGHDT, CDR2 YYEEEE. The CDR3 loop spans 15 amino acids. This chain's CDR3 is CASSLAVGGSEKLFF. DNA for the CDR3: TGTGCCAGCAGCTTGGCCGTCGGGGGAAGTGAAAAACTGTTTTTT.

In its sample, this clonotype was seen many times. This chain connects TRBV7-9 to TRBJ1-2, with D tentatively TRBD1 (6 bases). Germline loops: CDR1 SEHNR, CDR2 FQNEAQ (reference sequence). The CDR3 runs 13 residues. The V end was cut by 7 bases, the J end by 4 bases, with 13 bases between. CDR3: CASIPTGSYGYTF. The CDR3 DNA follows: TGTGCCAGCATCCCCACAGGGTCCTATGGCTACACCTTC.

This clonotype was counted ten times or more. This chain links TRBV28 with TRBJ1-1; 11 nucleotides agree with TRBD1. With 8 bases clipped from V and 1 base from J, the junction kept 6 bases outside the gene matches. The CDR3 is 15 amino acids. Germline V gene data show CDR1 as MDHEN and CDR2 as SYDVKM. DNA of the CDR3: TGTGCCAGCTACGGACAGGGGGCTGCGAACACTGAAGCTTTCTTT. Translated: CASYGQGAANTEAFF.

This clonotype was seen at least ten times. This chain uses TRBV10-3 with TRBJ2-3; 9 bases are shared with TRBD1. J lost 7 bases, V lost 6 bases, and 11 bases had no gene match. Germline V gene data show CDR1 as ENHRY and CDR2 as SYGVKD. The CDR3 has 15 amino acids. CDR3 loop: CAIRDRGTGSHTQYF. In DNA form, the CDR3 reads TGTGCCATCAGGGATCGCGGGACAGGGAGCCATACGCAGTATTTT.

This clonotype was counted ten times or more. This sequence joins TRBV4-1 and TRBJ2-7; 9 bases map to TRBD1. In germline, CDR1 is MGHRA, CDR2 YSYEKL. The V gene end was trimmed by 3 bases and the J gene end by 5 bases; junction bases not matched to a gene: 2. CDR3 length equals 13 residues. The CDR3 nucleotides are TGCGCCAGCAGCCAGAGACAGGGGGACGAGCAGTACGTC. This gives the protein CASSQRQGDEQYV.

This clonotype was counted at least ten times. This rearrangement joins TRBV20-1 to TRBJ1-5; no clear D. CDR1 DFQATT and CDR2 SNEGSKA come from the germline V gene (reference sequence). V was cut by 0 bases and J by 7 bases, with 16 bases left in between. The CDR3 contains 15 residues. This CDR3 reads CSARDPVGSGQPQHF. The CDR3 coding sequence is TGCAGTGCTAGAGATCCAGTAGGGTCCGGCCAGCCCCAGCATTTT.

This clonotype was found many times. This chain joins TRBV3-1 and TRBJ2-5; tentatively, D is TRBD2 (6 bases). The germline V and J ends were trimmed by 5 bases and 2 bases, with 9 bases remaining between them. CDR3 length: 13 residues. CDR1 is LGHDT and CDR2 is YNNKEL in the germline V gene (reference sequence). The chain's CDR3 is CASSNRGQETQYF. The CDR3 bases are TGTGCCAGCAGCAACCGGGGGCAAGAGACCCAGTACTTC.

This clonotype was observed at least ten times. The chain couples TRBV20-1 to TRBJ2-5, with D possibly matching TRBD2 (6 bases). The germline V gene has CDR1 DFQATT and CDR2 SNEGSKA (reference sequence). The CDR3 is 16 amino acids. Trimming took off 0 bases at V and 1 base at J, with 15 bases between the two ends. CDR3 DNA sequence: TGCAGTGCTAGAGATTTACCGGGGAGGATCCAAGAGACCCAGTACTTC. Translation: CSARDLPGRIQETQYF.

Many counts were recorded for this clonotype. The chain links TRBV28 to TRBJ1-3; D uncertain. Between the trimmed V and J ends, which lost 4 bases and 4 bases, there was a span of 11 bases. The CDR3 length is 14 residues. CDR1 and CDR2 from the germline V gene are MDHEN and SYDVKM. CDR3 in amino acids: CASSYPRQGNTIYF. CDR3 sequence (DNA): TGTGCCAGCAGTTACCCCCGCCAGGGAAACACCATATATTTT.

This clonotype was recorded at least ten times. The CDR3 sequence is CSVGASVNEQFF. The CDR3 DNA reads TGCAGCGTTGGGGCTAGCGTTAATGAGCAGTTCTTC. The V call is TRBV29-1, the J call TRBJ2-1; a possible D gene is TRBD2 (6 bases). Per the germline V gene, CDR1 is SQVTM and CDR2 is ANQGSEA. The CDR3 runs 12 residues. With 4 bases removed from V and 7 bases from J, the gap between germline ends came to 11 bases.

This clonotype has at least ten counts. The rearrangement links TRBV4-1 to TRBJ1-1; 9 bases fit TRBD1. The CDR3 spans 18 residues. Trimming took 0 bases from V and 3 from J; bases not matched to a gene: 11. Germline loops: CDR1 MGHRA, CDR2 YSYEKL. Here the CDR3 reads CASSQDPWDRVGYTEAFF. The CDR3 region has the DNA TGCGCCAGCAGCCAAGATCCCTGGGACAGGGTGGGGTACACTGAAGCTTTCTTT.

This chain uses TRBV10-3 with TRBJ2-3, with D possibly being TRBD1 (5 bases). The germline V gene encodes CDR1 ENHRY and CDR2 SYGVKD. The CDR3 is 15 residues long. Trimming shortened V by 4 bases and J by 1 base, and 12 bases separated the two germline ends. CDR3 sequence reads: CAISAQGRGTDTQYF. CDR3 DNA sequence: TGTGCCATCAGTGCGCAAGGCAGGGGCACAGATACGCAGTATTTT.

The chain recombines TRBV9 with TRBJ1-5; possibly TRBD1 for D (5 bases). CDR3 length: 15 amino acids. Deletions cut 0 bases from V and 0 bases from J, with 7 bases between. Germline CDR1 is SGDLS and CDR2 is YYNGEE. CDR3 in DNA: TGTGCCAGCAGCGTAGAAGGGGCTAGCAATCAGCCCCAGCATTTT. Protein sequence: CASSVEGASNQPQHF.

This clonotype was seen at least ten times. This sequence joins TRBV28 and TRBJ2-5; D gene uncertain. Germline-derived CDR1 and CDR2 are MDHEN and SYDVKM. V shed 4 bases and J shed 5 bases, with 20 bases lying between them. The CDR3 covers 16 residues. CDR3 DNA sequence: TGTGCCAGCAGTTCTCCGGCCAGCCCAACGAGGGAGACCCAGTACTTC. Its translation: CASSSPASPTRETQYF.

This clonotype has a count of ten or more. The V gene is TRBV5-1, the J gene TRBJ2-7; no clear D gene. CDR1 is SGHRS, CDR2 YFSETQ, per germline. The CDR3 has 11 amino acids. Between the trimmed V and J ends, which lost 0 bases and 4 bases, there was a span of 2 bases. The CDR3 protein is CASSLEYEQYF. The CDR3 DNA reads TGCGCCAGCAGCTTGGAATACGAGCAGTACTTC.

This clonotype was recorded at least ten times. The chain is built from TRBV6-1 and TRBJ1-4; D not resolved. Looked up from germline, CDR1 is MNHNS and CDR2 is SASEGT. Trimming took off 10 bases at V and 3 bases at J, with 9 bases between the two ends. The CDR3 totals 12 residues. The chain's CDR3 is CATNGANEKLFF. DNA of the CDR3: TGTGCCACAAACGGAGCTAATGAAAAACTGTTTTTT.

This clonotype was seen ten or more times. This chain uses TRBV18 with TRBJ1-1; D not certain. This CDR3 is built from 14 residues. V dropped 3 bases and J dropped 0 bases, with 8 bases sitting between them. Germline CDR1 is KGHSH and CDR2 is LQKENI. The CDR3: CASSPSHLNTEAFF. The CDR3 bases are TGTGCCAGCTCACCTTCCCACCTGAACACTGAAGCTTTCTTT.

This clonotype has at least ten counts. The gene calls are TRBV12-3 or TRBV12-4 and TRBJ2-5; the D call may be TRBD1 or TRBD2 (5 bases each). V lost 5 bases, J lost 5 bases, and 15 bases lay in between. CDR3 length: 14 residues. The CDR3 DNA sequence: TGTGCCAGCAGTCCCCGGATTGGGGGTGAGACCCAGTACTTC. Translation: CASSPRIGGETQYF.

This clonotype was seen repeatedly, ten times or more. The chain carries TRBV6-1 and TRBJ2-7; 11 positions match TRBD2. The CDR3 length is 16 residues. The V gene end was trimmed by 7 bases and the J gene end by 0 bases; junction bases not matched to a gene: 8. Germline V gene data show CDR1 as MNHNS and CDR2 as SASEGT. CDR3 sequence: CASTPPTSGDSYEQYF. Here the CDR3 DNA reads TGTGCCAGCACGCCACCGACTAGCGGGGACTCCTACGAGCAGTACTTC.

This clonotype showed up many times. The V gene is TRBV12-3 or TRBV12-4, the J gene TRBJ2-7; maybe TRBD2 (6 bases). Between the trimmed V and J ends, which lost 6 bases and 0 bases, there was a span of 15 bases. The CDR3 sequence is 15 residues long. The CDR3 bases are TGTGCCAGCAGGGTAAACGGGACTGCCTCCTACGAGCAGTACGTC. It is translated as CASRVNGTASYEQYV.

In its sample, this clonotype was seen many times. The chain uses TRBV7-2 and TRBJ1-2; tentatively, D is TRBD1 (5 bases). The CDR3 length is 11 residues. Trimming shortened V by 1 base and J by 13 bases, and 10 bases separated the two germline ends. The germline CDR1 and CDR2 sequences are SGHTA and FQGNSA. The CDR3 loop reads CASSLEAGPTF. Written as DNA, the CDR3 is TGTGCCAGCAGCTTAGAGGCGGGGCCCACCTTC.